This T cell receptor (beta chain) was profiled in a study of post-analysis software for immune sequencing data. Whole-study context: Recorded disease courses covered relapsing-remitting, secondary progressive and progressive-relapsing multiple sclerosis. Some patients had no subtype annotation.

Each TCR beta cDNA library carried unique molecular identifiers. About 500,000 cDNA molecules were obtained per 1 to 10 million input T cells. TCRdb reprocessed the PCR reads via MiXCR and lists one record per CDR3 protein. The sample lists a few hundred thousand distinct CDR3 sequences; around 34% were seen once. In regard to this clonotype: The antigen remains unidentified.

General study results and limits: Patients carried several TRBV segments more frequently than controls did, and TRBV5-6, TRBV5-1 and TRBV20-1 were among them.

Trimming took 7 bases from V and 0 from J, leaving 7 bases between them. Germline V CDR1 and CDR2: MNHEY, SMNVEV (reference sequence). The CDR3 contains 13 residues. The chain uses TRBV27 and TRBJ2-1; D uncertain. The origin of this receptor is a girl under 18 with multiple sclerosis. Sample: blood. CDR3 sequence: CASINSSYNEQFF. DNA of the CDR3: TGTGCCAGCATAAACAGCTCCTACAATGAGCAGTTCTTC.